This TCR beta chain was captured by sequencing in a study of T cell repertoires in cytomegalovirus infection. This clonotype was counted a few times. Its antigen is unidentified. Via MiXCR, TCRdb re-called the reads, giving one row per CDR3 protein. Of about 830,000 distinct CDR3 sequences listed, over 25% are singletons. The source is a human donor in good health (CMV status not recorded). Some clones in this sample may be carry-over from other donors' samples. The sample in question was cultured CD8+ T cells from PBMCs, obtained from culture after CMV antigen stimulation.

CDR3 loop: CASSLEGPGRLPTNEKLFF. CDR3 nucleotides: TGTGCCAGCAGCTTAGAGGGGCCAGGGAGACTTCCAACTAATGAAAAACTGTTTTTT. This chain connects TRBV7-9 to TRBJ1-4; D is possibly TRBD1 (5 bases). Trimming took 1 base from V and 0 from J, leaving 18 bases between them. The CDR3 spans 19 residues. Germline V gives CDR1 SEHNR, CDR2 FQNEAQ (reference sequence). Based on the CDR3 plus reference TRBV7-9 and TRBJ1-4, the full variable domain is DTGVSQNPRHKITKRGQNVTFRCDPISEHNRLYWYRQTLGQGPEFLTYFQNEAQLEKSRLLSDRFSAERPKGSFSTLEIQRTEQGDSAMYLCASSLEGPGRLPTNEKLFFGSGTQLSVL.